The rows below give T cell receptor beta chains drawn from one sample of a study of identical twins. One entry per CDR3 protein, called by TCRdb with MiXCR from the 5' RACE reads. Of around 500,000 distinct CDR3 sequences in the sample, approximately 15% are singletons; the top ten hold over 0.5%. The sample was also linked to a second study, of yellow fever vaccine responses in identical twins.

The sample comprised CD4+ T cells sorted from blood. The receptors originated from a woman aged 18-29 years in good health. Each CDR3 is given with its conserved first and last residue. Not all rows give a size; the values are once, few, many and, for expanded clones, a class.

size,V,J,CDR3
few,TRBV12-3/TRBV12-4,TRBJ2-7,CASSFSDRTYEQYF
NA,TRBV7-6,TRBJ2-1,CASSPSGSRHNEQFF
NA,TRBV14,TRBJ2-1,CASSHVAGGQRRDEFF
NA,TRBV25-1,TRBJ1-5,CASSSGQLYSNQPQHF
many,TRBV29-1,TRBJ2-3,CSVGGLAGGQSSTDTQYF
NA,TRBV2,TRBJ1-2,CASVVGSNYGYTF
NA,TRBV6-1,TRBJ2-5,CASRRDRGRETQYF
few,TRBV14,TRBJ2-3,CASSQAARGGRVGTDTQYF
NA,TRBV7-2,TRBJ2-2,CASSFKWGNGELFF
many,TRBV12-3/TRBV12-4,TRBJ2-1,CASKKIAGGGNEQFF
many,TRBV7-8,TRBJ2-3,CASSLMLGTGGRDTQYF
many,TRBV28,TRBJ2-3,CASSFDSTDTQYF
NA,TRBV20-1,TRBJ2-1,CSASGTATYNEQFF
NA,TRBV12-5,TRBJ2-1,CASAASRTRSFNEQFF
NA,TRBV11-2,TRBJ2-2,CAFCLELAALITGELFF
NA,TRBV7-9,TRBJ2-5,CASSFFKVQETQYF
few,TRBV2,TRBJ2-3,CASSLRRNPSTDTQYF
NA,TRBV6-1,TRBJ1-2,CASKPGTGHGYTF
few,TRBV6-5,TRBJ1-5,CASSYGVRTDKNQPQHF
NA,TRBV3-1,TRBJ2-3,CASSQVPTSGAPVYF
NA,TRBV5-1,TRBJ2-1,CASSYATGTFYNEQFF
NA,TRBV20-1,TRBJ2-1,CSASRSVDEQFF
NA,TRBV6-5,TRBJ2-1,CASSYRGQALNEQFF
NA,TRBV27,TRBJ2-2,CASSLYGGANTGELFF
NA,TRBV20-1,TRBJ2-3,CSARVKVGPTDTQYF
few,TRBV27,TRBJ2-7,CASSYRLAGLPPYEQYF
NA,TRBV5-1,TRBJ2-2,CASSSGGLTWELFF
NA,TRBV11-2,TRBJ2-5,CASSLKGSSGTGPNQETQYF
many,TRBV3-1,TRBJ2-7,CASSQTSGAYEQYF
NA,TRBV11-2,TRBJ2-5,CASSLHGAGETQYF
NA,TRBV27,TRBJ2-7,CASSYFRREQFYEQYF
few,TRBV11-1,TRBJ2-1,CASSFSSGAVQGTYNEQFF
few,TRBV6-2/TRBV6-3,TRBJ2-1,CASSNMKREVNEQFF
NA,TRBV7-3,TRBJ2-3,CASSLTGTGGGEDTQYF
NA,TRBV7-6,TRBJ2-3,CASSLVVAGGPDTQYF
many,TRBV6-2/TRBV6-3,TRBJ2-1,CASMLSLPGQTKFF
few,TRBV20-1,TRBJ1-2,CSARELTGIYGYTF
NA,TRBV2,TRBJ2-7,CASGQGYSEQYF
few,TRBV4-3,TRBJ2-7,CASSRGQGQAYEQYF
few,TRBV12-3/TRBV12-4,TRBJ2-4,CASSLVAGGLAKNIQYF
few,TRBV6-6,TRBJ1-3,CASSEVHTIYF
NA,TRBV29-1,TRBJ2-7,CSVARDSYEQYF
NA,TRBV24-1,TRBJ1-6,CATSRVGNSPLHF
few,TRBV12-3/TRBV12-4,TRBJ2-5,CASILTGIETQYF
NA,TRBV11-3,TRBJ2-5,CASSLGGRGYGETQYF